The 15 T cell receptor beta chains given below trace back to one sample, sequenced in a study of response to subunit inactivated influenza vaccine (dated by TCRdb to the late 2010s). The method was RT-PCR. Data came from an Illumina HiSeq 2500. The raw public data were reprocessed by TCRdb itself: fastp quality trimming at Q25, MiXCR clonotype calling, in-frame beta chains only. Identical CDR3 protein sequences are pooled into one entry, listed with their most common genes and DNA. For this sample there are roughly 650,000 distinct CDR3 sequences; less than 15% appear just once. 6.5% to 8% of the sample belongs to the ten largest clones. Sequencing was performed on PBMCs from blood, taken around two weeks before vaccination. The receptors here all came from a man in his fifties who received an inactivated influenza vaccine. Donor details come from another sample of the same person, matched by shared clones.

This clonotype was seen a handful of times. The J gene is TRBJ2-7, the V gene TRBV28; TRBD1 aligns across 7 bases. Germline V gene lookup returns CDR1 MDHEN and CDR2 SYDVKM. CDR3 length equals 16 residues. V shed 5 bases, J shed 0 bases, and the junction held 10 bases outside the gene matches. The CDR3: CASSKRTGLSSYEQYF. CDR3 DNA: TGTGCCAGCAGTAAACGGACAGGACTGAGCTCCTACGAGCAGTACTTC.

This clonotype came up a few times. The CDR3 reads CASSYRGTSTDTQYF. DNA for the CDR3: TGTGCCAGCAGTTACCGGGGTACTAGCACAGATACGCAGTATTTT. This rearrangement joins TRBV6-5 to TRBJ2-3; tentative D call: TRBD2 (5 bases). V lost 2 bases and J 0 bases, leaving 9 bases between the germline ends. CDR1 is MNHEY, CDR2 SVGAGI, per germline. The length of the CDR3 is 15 residues.

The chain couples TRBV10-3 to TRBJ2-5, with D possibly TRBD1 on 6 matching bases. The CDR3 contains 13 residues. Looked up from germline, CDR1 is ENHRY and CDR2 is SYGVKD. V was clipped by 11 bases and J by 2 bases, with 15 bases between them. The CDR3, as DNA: TGTGCCGTGGGACAACGCATTCAAGAGACCCAGTACTTC. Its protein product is CAVGQRIQETQYF.

CDR3 sequence: CASSQVAQESETQYF. CDR3 DNA: TGTGCCAGCAGCCAAGTCGCACAGGAGTCGGAGACCCAGTACTTC. This chain uses TRBV4-2 with TRBJ2-5, with a possible D match to TRBD1 (5 bases). The CDR3 consists of 15 residues. Trimming removed 1 base from V and 5 bases from J, with 14 bases in between. CDR1 is LGHNA, CDR2 YNFKEQ, per germline.

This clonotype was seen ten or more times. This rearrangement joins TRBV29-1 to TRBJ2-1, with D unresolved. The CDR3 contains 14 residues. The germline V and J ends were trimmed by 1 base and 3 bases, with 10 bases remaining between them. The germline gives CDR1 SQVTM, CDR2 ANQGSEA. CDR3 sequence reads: CSVEGPGFYNEQFF. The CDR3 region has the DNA TGCAGCGTTGAAGGTCCCGGGTTCTACAATGAGCAGTTCTTC.

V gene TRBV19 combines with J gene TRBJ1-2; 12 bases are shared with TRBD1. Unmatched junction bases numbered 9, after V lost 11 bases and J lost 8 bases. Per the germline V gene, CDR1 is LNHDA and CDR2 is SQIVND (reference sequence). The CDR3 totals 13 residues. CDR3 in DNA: TGTGCCGTCCGGGACAGGGGGCTCGAAGGCTACACCTTC. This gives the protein CAVRDRGLEGYTF.

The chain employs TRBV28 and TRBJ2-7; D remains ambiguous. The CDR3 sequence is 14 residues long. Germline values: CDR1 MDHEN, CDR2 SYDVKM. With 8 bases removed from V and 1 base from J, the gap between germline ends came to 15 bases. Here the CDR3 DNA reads TGTGCCAGCTTCCCCCCCTCAGGATCCTACGAGCAGTACTTC. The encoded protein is CASFPPSGSYEQYF. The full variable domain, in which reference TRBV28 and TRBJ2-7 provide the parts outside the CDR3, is DVKVTQSSRYLVKRTGEKVFLECVQDMDHENMFWYRQDPGLGLRLIYFSYDVKMKEKGDIPEGYSVSREKKERFSLILESASTNQTSMYLCASFPPSGSYEQYFGPGTRLTVT.

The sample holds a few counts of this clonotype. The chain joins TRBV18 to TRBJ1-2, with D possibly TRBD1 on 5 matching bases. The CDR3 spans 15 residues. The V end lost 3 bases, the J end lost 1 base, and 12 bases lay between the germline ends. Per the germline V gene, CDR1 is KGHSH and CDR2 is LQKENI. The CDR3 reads CASSPNRQFNYGYTF. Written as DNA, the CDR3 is TGTGCCAGCTCACCGAACCGACAGTTTAACTATGGCTACACCTTC. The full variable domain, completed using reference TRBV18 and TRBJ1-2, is NAGVMQNPRHLVRRRGQEARLRCSPMKGHSHVYWYRQLPEEGLKFMVYLQKENIIDESGMPKERFSAEFPKEGPSILRIQQVVRGDSAAYFCASSPNRQFNYGYTFGSGTRLTVV.

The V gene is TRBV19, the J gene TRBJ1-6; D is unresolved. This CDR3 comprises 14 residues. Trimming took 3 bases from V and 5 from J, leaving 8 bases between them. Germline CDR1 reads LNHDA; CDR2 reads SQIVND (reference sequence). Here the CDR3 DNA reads TGTGCCAGTAGTATTGCCAGTAATAATTCACCCCTCCACTTT. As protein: CASSIASNNSPLHF.

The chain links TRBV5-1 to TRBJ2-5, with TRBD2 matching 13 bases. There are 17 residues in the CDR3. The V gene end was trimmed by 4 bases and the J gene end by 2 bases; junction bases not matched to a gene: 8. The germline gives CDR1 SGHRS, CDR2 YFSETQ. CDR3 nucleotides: TGCGCCAGCAGCCACGGGACTAGCGGGGTAGTACAAGAGACCCAGTACTTC. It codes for CASSHGTSGVVQETQYF.

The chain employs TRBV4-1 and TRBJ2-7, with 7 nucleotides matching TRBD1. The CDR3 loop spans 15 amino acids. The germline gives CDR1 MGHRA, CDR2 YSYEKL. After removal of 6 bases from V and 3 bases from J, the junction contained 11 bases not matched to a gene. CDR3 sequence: CASSQKGQGDYEQYF. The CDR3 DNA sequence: TGCGCCAGCAGTCAGAAGGGGCAGGGGGACTACGAGCAGTACTTC.

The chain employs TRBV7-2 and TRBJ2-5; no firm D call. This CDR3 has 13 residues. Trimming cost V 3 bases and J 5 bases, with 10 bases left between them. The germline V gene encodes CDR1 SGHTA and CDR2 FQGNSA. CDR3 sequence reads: CASSFASEETQYF. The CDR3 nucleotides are TGTGCCAGCAGCTTTGCCAGTGAGGAGACCCAGTACTTC.

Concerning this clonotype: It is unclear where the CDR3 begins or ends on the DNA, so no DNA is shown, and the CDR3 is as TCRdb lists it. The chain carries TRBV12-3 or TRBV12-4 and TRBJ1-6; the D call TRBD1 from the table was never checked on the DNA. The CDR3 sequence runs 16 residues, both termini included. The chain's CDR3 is CASSSSTGGGRSPLHF.

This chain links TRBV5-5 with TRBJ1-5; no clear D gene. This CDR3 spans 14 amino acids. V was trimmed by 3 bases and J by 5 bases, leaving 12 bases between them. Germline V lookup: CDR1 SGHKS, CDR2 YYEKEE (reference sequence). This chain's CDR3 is CASSWASDDQPQHF. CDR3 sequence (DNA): TGTGCCAGCAGCTGGGCCTCTGATGATCAGCCCCAGCATTTT.

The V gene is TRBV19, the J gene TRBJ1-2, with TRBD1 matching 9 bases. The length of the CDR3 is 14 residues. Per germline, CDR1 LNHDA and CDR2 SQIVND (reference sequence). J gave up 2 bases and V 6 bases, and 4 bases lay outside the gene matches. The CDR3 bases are TGTGCCAGTAGGGCAGGACAGGGGAACTATGGCTACACCTTC. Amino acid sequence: CASRAGQGNYGYTF.